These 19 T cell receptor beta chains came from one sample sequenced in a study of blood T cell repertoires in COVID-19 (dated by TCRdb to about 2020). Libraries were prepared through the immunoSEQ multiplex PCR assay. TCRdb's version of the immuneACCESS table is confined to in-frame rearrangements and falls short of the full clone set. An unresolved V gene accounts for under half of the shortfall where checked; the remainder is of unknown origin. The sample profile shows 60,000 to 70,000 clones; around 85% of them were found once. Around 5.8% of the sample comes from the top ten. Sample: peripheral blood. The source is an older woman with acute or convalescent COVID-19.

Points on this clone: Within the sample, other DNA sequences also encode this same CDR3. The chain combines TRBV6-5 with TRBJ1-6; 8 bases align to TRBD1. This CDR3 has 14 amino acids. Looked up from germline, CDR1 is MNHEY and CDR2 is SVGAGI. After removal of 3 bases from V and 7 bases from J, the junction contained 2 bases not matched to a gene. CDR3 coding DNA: TGTGCCAGCAGTTATACAGGGGGGAATTCACCCCTCCACTTT. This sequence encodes CASSYTGGNSPLHF.

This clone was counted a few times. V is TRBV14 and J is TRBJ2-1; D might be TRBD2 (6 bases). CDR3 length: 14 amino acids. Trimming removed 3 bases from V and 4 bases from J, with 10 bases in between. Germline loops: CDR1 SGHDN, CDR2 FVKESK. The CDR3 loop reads CASSHRGRYNEQFF. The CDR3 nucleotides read TGTGCCAGCAGCCACCGGGGGAGATACAATGAGCAGTTCTTC.

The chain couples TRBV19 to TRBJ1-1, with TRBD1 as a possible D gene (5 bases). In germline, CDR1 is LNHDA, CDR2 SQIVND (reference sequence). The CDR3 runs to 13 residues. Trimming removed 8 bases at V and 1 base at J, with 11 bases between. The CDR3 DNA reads TGTGCCAGTTTTGGGGCCCCGAACACTGAAGCTTTCTTT. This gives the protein CASFGAPNTEAFF.

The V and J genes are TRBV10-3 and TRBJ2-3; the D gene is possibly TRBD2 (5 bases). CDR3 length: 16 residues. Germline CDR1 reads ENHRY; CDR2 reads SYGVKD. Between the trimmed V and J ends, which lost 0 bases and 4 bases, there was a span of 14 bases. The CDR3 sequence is CAISESGSPGADTQYF. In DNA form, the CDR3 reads TGTGCCATCAGTGAGTCTGGCAGCCCCGGGGCAGATACGCAGTATTTT.

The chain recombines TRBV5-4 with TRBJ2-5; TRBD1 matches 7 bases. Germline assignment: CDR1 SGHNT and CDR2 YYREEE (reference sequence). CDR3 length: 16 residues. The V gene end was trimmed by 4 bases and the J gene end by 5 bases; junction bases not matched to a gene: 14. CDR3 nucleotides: TGTGCCAGCAGCCTGACAAATAAGGGGGCCGGGGAGACCCAGTACTTC. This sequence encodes CASSLTNKGAGETQYF.

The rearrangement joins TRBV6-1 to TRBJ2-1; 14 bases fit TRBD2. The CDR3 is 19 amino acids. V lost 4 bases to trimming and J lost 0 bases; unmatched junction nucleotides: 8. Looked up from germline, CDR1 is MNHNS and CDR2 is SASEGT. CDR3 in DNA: TGTGCCAGCAGTGGACTAGCGGGGGGGCTAACGAGCTCCTACAATGAGCAGTTCTTC. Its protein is CASSGLAGGLTSSYNEQFF.

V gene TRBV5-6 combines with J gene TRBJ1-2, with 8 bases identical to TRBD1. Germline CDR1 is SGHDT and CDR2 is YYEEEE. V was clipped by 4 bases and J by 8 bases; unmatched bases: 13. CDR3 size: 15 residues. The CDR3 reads CASSTDRERSKGYTF. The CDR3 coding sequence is TGTGCCAGCAGCACGGACAGGGAAAGGTCTAAAGGCTACACCTTC.

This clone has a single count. CDR3 sequence reads: CASRESGGQSYEQYF. The CDR3 nucleotides are TGTGCCAGCAGAGAGAGCGGGGGGCAGTCCTACGAGCAGTACTTC. The chain is built from TRBV7-9 and TRBJ2-7, with TRBD2 matching 9 bases. J was trimmed by 1 base and V by 6 bases; bases with no gene match: 7. This CDR3 contains 15 residues. Germline-derived CDR1 and CDR2 are SEHNR and FQNEAQ (reference sequence).

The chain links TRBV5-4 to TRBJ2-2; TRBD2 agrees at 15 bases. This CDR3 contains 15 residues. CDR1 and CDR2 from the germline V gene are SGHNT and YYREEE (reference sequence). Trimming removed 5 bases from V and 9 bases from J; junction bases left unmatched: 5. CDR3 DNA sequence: TGTGCCAGCAGTCGGACTAGCGGGGGGGCATGGGAGCTGTTTTTT. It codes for CASSRTSGGAWELFF.

The CDR3 bases are TGTGCCAGTAGGCCCTGGACAGGGGGCAATCAGCCCCAGCATTTT. Its translation: CASRPWTGGNQPQHF. This chain joins TRBV19 and TRBJ1-5; 9 bases are shared with TRBD1. Germline loops: CDR1 LNHDA, CDR2 SQIVND (reference sequence). This CDR3 region has 15 residues. Trimming took 6 bases from V and 2 from J; bases not matched to a gene: 5.

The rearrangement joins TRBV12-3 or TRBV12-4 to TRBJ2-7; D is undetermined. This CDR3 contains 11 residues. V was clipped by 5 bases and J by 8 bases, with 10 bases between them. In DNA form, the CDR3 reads TGTGCCAGCAGTGCCAGACACAAGCAGTACTTC. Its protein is CASSARHKQYF.

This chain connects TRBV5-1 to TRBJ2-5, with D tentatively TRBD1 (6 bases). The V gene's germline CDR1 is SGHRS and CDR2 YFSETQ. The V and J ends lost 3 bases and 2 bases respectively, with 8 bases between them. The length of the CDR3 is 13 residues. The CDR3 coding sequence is TGCGCCAGCAGCTGGACAGCTCAAGAGACCCAGTACTTC. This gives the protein CASSWTAQETQYF.

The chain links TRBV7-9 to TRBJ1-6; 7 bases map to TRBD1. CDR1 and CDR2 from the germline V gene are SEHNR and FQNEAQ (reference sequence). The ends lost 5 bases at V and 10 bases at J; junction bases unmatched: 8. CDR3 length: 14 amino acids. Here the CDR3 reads CASSMDRWESPLHF. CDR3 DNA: TGTGCCAGCAGCATGGACAGGTGGGAATCACCCCTCCACTTT.

CDR3 sequence (DNA): TGTGCCAGCAGTCTACAGGGGCCAACAACTAATGAAAAACTGTTTTTT. This gives the protein CASSLQGPTTNEKLFF. The chain recombines TRBV11-2 with TRBJ1-4, with 7 nucleotides matching TRBD1. There are 16 residues in the CDR3. From germline, CDR1 is SGHAT and CDR2 FQNNGV. The junction had 7 bases not matched to a gene; V was cut back by 6 bases and J by 0 bases.

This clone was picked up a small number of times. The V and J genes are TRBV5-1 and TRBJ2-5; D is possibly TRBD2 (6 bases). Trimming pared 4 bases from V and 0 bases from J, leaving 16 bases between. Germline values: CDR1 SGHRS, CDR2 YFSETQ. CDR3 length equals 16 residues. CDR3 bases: TGCGCCAGCAGCCTCGAAGGGACTTCCAACCAAGAGACCCAGTACTTC. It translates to CASSLEGTSNQETQYF.

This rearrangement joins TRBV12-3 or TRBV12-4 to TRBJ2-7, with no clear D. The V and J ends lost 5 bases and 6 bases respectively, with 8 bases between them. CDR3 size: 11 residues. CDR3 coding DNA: TGTGCCAGCAGTACGAGAGGCGAGCAGTACTTC. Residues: CASSTRGEQYF.

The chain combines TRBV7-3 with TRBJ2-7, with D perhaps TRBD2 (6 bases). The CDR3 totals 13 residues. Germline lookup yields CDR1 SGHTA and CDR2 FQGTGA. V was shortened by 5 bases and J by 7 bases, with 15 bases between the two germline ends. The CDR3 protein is CASSLTSLREQYF. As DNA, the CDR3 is TGTGCCAGCAGCCTTACTAGCCTGCGAGAGCAGTACTTC.

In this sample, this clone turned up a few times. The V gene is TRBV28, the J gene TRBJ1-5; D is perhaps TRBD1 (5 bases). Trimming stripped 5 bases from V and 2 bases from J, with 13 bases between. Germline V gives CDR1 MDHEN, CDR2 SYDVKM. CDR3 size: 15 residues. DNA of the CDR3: TGTGCCAGCAGTCCCACGGGGGGAGGCAATCAGCCCCAGCATTTT. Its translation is CASSPTGGGNQPQHF.

The CDR3 loop reads CATMLADRTDTQYF. The CDR3 DNA sequence: TGTGCCACCATGCTAGCGGATCGCACAGATACGCAGTATTTT. This chain uses TRBV6-6 with TRBJ2-3, with TRBD2 matching 7 bases. The length of the CDR3 is 14 residues. After removal of 10 bases from V and 1 base from J, the junction contained 8 bases not matched to a gene. The germline V gene encodes CDR1 MNHNY and CDR2 SVGAGI (reference sequence).